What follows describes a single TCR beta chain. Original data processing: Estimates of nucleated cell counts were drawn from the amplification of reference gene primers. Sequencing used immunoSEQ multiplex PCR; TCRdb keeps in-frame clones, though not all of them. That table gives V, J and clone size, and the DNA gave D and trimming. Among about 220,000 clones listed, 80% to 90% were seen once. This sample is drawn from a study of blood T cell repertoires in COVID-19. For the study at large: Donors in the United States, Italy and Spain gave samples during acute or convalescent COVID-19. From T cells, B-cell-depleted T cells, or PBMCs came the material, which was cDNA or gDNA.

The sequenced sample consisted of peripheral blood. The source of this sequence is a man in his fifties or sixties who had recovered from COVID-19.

The CDR3 region has the DNA TGTGCCAGCAGCGTAGGGAGGGAAGGGGTAACAGGGGGCACTGAAGCTTTCTTT. This translates into CASSVGREGVTGGTEAFF. V and J are TRBV9 and TRBJ1-1; 8 bases align to TRBD1. The CDR3 is made up of 18 amino acids. From germline, CDR1 is SGDLS and CDR2 YYNGEE. V lost 0 bases and J lost 4; bases outside the gene matches: 14.